This passage covers 2 T cell receptor beta chains from one sample sequenced in a study of blood T cell repertoires in COVID-19. Measured with immunoSEQ multiplex PCR; TCRdb has only the in-frame clones, and not every one. The sample lists 140,000 or so clones; roughly 87% were seen once. Material: peripheral blood. These receptors were taken from a human donor in a cohort sampled during active COVID-19.

This clone has only one observation. This chain links TRBV5-4 with TRBJ2-5, with TRBD2 as a possible D gene (6 bases). The ends were cut back, 2 bases at V and 4 bases at J, with 15 bases in the middle. This CDR3 is built from 15 residues. The germline V gene has CDR1 SGHNT and CDR2 YYREEE (reference sequence). The CDR3 here is CASSLGGAMGETQYF. For the CDR3, the DNA is TGTGCCAGCAGCTTAGGAGGGGCCATGGGAGAGACCCAGTACTTC. Full variable domain (outside the CDR3, taken from reference TRBV5-4 and TRBJ2-5): ETGVTQSPTHLIKTRGQQVTLRCSSQSGHNTVSWYQQALGQGPQFIFQYYREEENGRGNFPPRFSGLQFPNYSSELNVNALELDDSALYLCASSLGGAMGETQYFGPGTRLLVL.

The V call is TRBV29-1, the J call TRBJ2-2; D ambiguous. Germline assignment: CDR1 SQVTM and CDR2 ANQGSEA. CDR3 length: 12 amino acids. The V gene lost 5 bases and the J gene lost 4 bases, with 8 bases spanning the gap. In nucleotides, the CDR3 is TGCAGCGTTTTGCGAGTCACCGGGGAGCTGTTTTTT. Its translation: CSVLRVTGELFF.